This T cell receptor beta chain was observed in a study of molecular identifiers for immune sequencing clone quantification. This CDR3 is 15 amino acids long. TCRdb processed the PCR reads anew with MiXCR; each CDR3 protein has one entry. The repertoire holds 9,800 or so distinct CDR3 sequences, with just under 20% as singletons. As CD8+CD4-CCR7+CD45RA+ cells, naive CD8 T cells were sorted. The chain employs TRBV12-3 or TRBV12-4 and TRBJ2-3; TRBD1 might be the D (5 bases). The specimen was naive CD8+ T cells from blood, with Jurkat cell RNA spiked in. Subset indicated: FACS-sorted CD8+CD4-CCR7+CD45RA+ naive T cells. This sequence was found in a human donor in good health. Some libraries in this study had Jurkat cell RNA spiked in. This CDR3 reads CSISLQQASTDTQYF. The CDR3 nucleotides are TGTTCCATCAGTTTACAACAGGCAAGCACAGATACGCAGTATTTT.